The 27 T cell receptor beta chains given below trace back to one sample, sequenced in a study of blood T cell repertoires in COVID-19. Produced via immunoSEQ multiplex PCR; TCRdb's table is partial and in-frame only. The sample consists of approximately 140,000 clones, about 87% of them appearing once. Sequenced input: peripheral blood. The source of these receptors is a human donor with COVID-19, enrolled during active disease. The donor label of this sample is uncertain.

V is TRBV6-5 and J is TRBJ2-1; TRBD1 agrees at 9 bases. Trimming took 6 bases from V and 5 from J; bases not matched to a gene: 5. The germline V gene has CDR1 MNHEY and CDR2 SVGAGI. This CDR3 contains 14 residues. CDR3 DNA: TGTGCCAGCAGCCTGACAGGGGGAAACAATGAGCAGTTCTTC. It codes for CASSLTGGNNEQFF.

The chain is built from TRBV23-1 and TRBJ1-1, with D possibly matching TRBD1 (5 bases). TRBV23-1 belongs to the ORF category, with a function that is uncertain. Trimming cost V 4 bases and J 6 bases, with 12 bases left between them. The CDR3 spans 13 residues. CDR3 region: CASSLGQFAEAFF. CDR3 in DNA: TGCGCCAGCAGTCTTGGACAATTTGCTGAAGCTTTCTTT.

The chain carries TRBV7-9 and TRBJ1-2; 7 bases line up with TRBD1. The J segment lost 4 bases and the V segment lost 1 base, leaving 6 bases of the junction unmatched. The CDR3 contains 15 residues. Germline lookup yields CDR1 SEHNR and CDR2 FQNEAQ (reference sequence). The CDR3 protein is CASSLEGGGGYGYTF. The CDR3 DNA reads as TGTGCCAGCAGCTTAGAAGGAGGGGGCGGCTATGGCTACACCTTC.

This sequence joins TRBV19 and TRBJ1-1; D perhaps matches TRBD1 (5 bases). The germline CDR1 and CDR2 sequences are LNHDA and SQIVND (reference sequence). V was shortened by 6 bases and J by 3 bases, with 8 bases between the two germline ends. The CDR3 consists of 12 residues. In DNA, the CDR3 is TGTGCCAGTAGCCTCAGGGACACTGAAGCTTTCTTT. It is translated as CASSLRDTEAFF.

J is TRBJ2-7 and V is TRBV9, with 10 nucleotides matching TRBD1. Germline assignment: CDR1 SGDLS and CDR2 YYNGEE. The J segment lost 2 bases and the V segment lost 4 bases, leaving 12 bases of the junction unmatched. The CDR3 covers 17 residues. The CDR3 DNA is TGTGCCAGCAGCCCGAGGATGGGACAGGGGTCCCCCTACGAGCAGTACTTC. Its protein product is CASSPRMGQGSPYEQYF.

In nucleotides, the CDR3 is TGTGCCAGTAGTATGCTAGCGGGTGGGTCAGATACGCAGTATTTT. It yields the protein CASSMLAGGSDTQYF. This rearrangement joins TRBV19 to TRBJ2-3; 8 bases agree with TRBD2. Germline V lookup: CDR1 LNHDA, CDR2 SQIVND (reference sequence). The CDR3 extends over 15 amino acids. The J segment lost 4 bases and the V segment lost 3 bases, leaving 6 bases of the junction unmatched.

The V call is TRBV5-1, the J call TRBJ1-2; a possible D gene is TRBD1 (6 bases). The CDR3 runs 13 residues. Germline V gives CDR1 SGHRS, CDR2 YFSETQ. V was shortened by 2 bases and J by 8 bases, with 13 bases between the two germline ends. The CDR3 here is CASSFFRGDGYTF. As DNA, the CDR3 is TGCGCCAGCAGCTTTTTCAGGGGAGACGGCTACACCTTC.

The chain carries TRBV7-3 and TRBJ2-1; D may be TRBD2 (5 bases). V was pared by 2 bases and J by 6 bases, with 14 bases between. The CDR3 has 15 residues. Germline loops: CDR1 SGHTA, CDR2 FQGTGA. The CDR3 here is CASSLASGNLNEQFF. CDR3 bases: TGTGCCAGCAGCTTAGCATCGGGAAACCTCAATGAGCAGTTCTTC. The full variable domain, completed using reference TRBV7-3 and TRBJ2-1, is GAGVSQTPSNKVTEKGKYVELRCDPISGHTALYWYRQSLGQGPEFLIYFQGTGAADDSGLPNDRFFAVRPEGSVSTLKIQRTERGDSAVYLCASSLASGNLNEQFFGPGTRLTVL.

The chain uses TRBV19 and TRBJ2-3; the match to TRBD2 covers 11 bases. Germline trimming cut 5 bases from V and 2 bases from J; bases unmatched to any gene: 12. This CDR3 contains 18 residues. CDR1 and CDR2 (germline): LNHDA, SQIVND (reference sequence). CDR3 DNA sequence: TGTGCCAGTAGTGCACCCTTGACTAGCGGGGAGACCACAGATACGCAGTATTTT. Protein: CASSAPLTSGETTDTQYF.

This clone was counted a few times. The chain is built from TRBV5-1 and TRBJ2-1; TRBD2 agrees at 10 bases. The V and J ends lost 5 bases and 6 bases, in that order; junction bases with no gene match: 8. The germline V gene has CDR1 SGHRS and CDR2 YFSETQ. The length of the CDR3 is 15 residues. The CDR3 nucleotides are TGCGCCAGCAGTTCCGGGACTAGCGTGTCCAATGAGCAGTTCTTC. Translation: CASSSGTSVSNEQFF.

This chain joins TRBV23-1 and TRBJ2-7; D perhaps matches TRBD1 (6 bases). TRBV23-1 is designated an ORF whose function remains uncertain. The CDR3 length is 15 residues. Between the trimmed V and J ends, which lost 2 bases and 4 bases, there was a span of 15 bases. The CDR3 DNA is TGCGCCAGCAGTCAAAAAAAACAGGGCCCTTACGAGCAGTACTTC. It yields the protein CASSQKKQGPYEQYF.

This chain links TRBV18 with TRBJ2-2, with a tentative D call TRBD1 (6 bases). CDR1 and CDR2 from the germline V gene are KGHSH and LQKENI. The CDR3 consists of 18 residues. V was cut by 3 bases and J by 0 bases, with 17 bases left in between. For the CDR3, the DNA is TGTGCCAGCTCACCGCCGCCCACAGGGAACGCGAACACCGGGGAGCTGTTTTTT. Its translation: CASSPPPTGNANTGELFF.

The chain links TRBV2 to TRBJ1-1, with 8 bases matching TRBD1. The CDR3 runs to 14 residues. Trimming cost V 8 bases and J 1 base; bases outside gene matches: 6. Germline V gene lookup returns CDR1 SNHLY and CDR2 FYNNEI. This CDR3 reads CASQRTGKNTEAFF. The CDR3 DNA follows: TGTGCCAGCCAAAGGACAGGGAAGAACACTGAAGCTTTCTTT.

As for this clone: The junction shows a germline mismatch at one end, possibly a read error. V usage is TRBV28 and J usage is TRBJ1-4; no reliable D call. From germline, CDR1 is MDHEN and CDR2 SYDVKM. The CDR3 covers 14 residues. For the CDR3, the DNA is TGTGCCAGCATCCTCTCTCCGACCGGGGTGACAACTGTTTTT. As protein: CASILSPTGVTTVF.

The genes are TRBV5-1 and TRBJ2-1; 10 bases agree with TRBD2. V gave up 2 bases and J gave up 4 bases; unmatched junction bases: 3. Germline CDR1 reads SGHRS; CDR2 reads YFSETQ. This CDR3 has 15 amino acids. CDR3 nucleotide sequence: TGCGCCAGCAGCTTTACTAGCGGGGTGTACAATGAGCAGTTCTTC. Protein product: CASSFTSGVYNEQFF. The full variable domain, its missing parts supplied by reference TRBV5-1 and TRBJ2-1, is KAGVTQTPRYLIKTRGQQVTLSCSPISGHRSVSWYQQTPGQGLQFLFEYFSETQRNKGNFPGRFSGRQFSNSRSEMNVSTLELGDSALYLCASSFTSGVYNEQFFGPGTRLTVL.

This clone was counted a single time. This chain connects TRBV7-9 to TRBJ2-3, with a tentative D call TRBD1 (6 bases). The V gene lost 1 base and the J gene lost 4 bases, with 12 bases spanning the gap. Germline lookup yields CDR1 SEHNR and CDR2 FQNEAQ (reference sequence). This CDR3 region has 15 residues. In DNA, the CDR3 is TGTGCCAGCAGCTTAGTTGAGTCAGGGGCAGATACGCAGTATTTT. It encodes CASSLVESGADTQYF.

V and J are TRBV7-9 and TRBJ2-7, with unresolved D. Trimming stripped 3 bases from V and 0 bases from J, with 9 bases between. Looked up from germline, CDR1 is SEHNR and CDR2 is FQNEAQ (reference sequence). The CDR3 consists of 14 residues. As DNA, the CDR3 is TGTGCCAGCAGCTTTGAGGTCAGCTCCTACGAGCAGTACTTC. It specifies CASSFEVSSYEQYF.

V and J are TRBV19 and TRBJ1-2; D is possibly TRBD1 (6 bases). V gave up 5 bases and J gave up 7 bases, with 14 bases separating them. The CDR3 loop spans 13 amino acids. Germline CDR1 reads LNHDA; CDR2 reads SQIVND (reference sequence). This chain's CDR3 is CASSSTRGFGYTF. In DNA form, the CDR3 reads TGTGCCAGTAGTTCCACCAGGGGCTTTGGCTACACCTTC.

The chain combines TRBV5-5 with TRBJ2-1; maybe TRBD2 (6 bases). This CDR3 is 15 amino acids long. The germline V and J ends were trimmed by 0 bases and 4 bases, with 11 bases remaining between them. Germline V gene lookup returns CDR1 SGHKS and CDR2 YYEKEE (reference sequence). The DNA for the CDR3 is TGTGCCAGCAGCTTGGAGCTAGCGCCGTACAATGAGCAGTTCTTC. This translates into CASSLELAPYNEQFF.

The rearrangement joins TRBV6-1 to TRBJ1-5; maybe TRBD1 (5 bases). This CDR3 has 15 amino acids. The germline CDR1 and CDR2 sequences are MNHNS and SASEGT. Trimming removed 0 bases from V and 6 bases from J, with 12 bases in between. CDR3 loop: CASSEATVTGQPQHF. CDR3 nucleotides: TGTGCCAGCAGTGAAGCGACGGTCACAGGTCAGCCCCAGCATTTT.

This chain connects TRBV2 to TRBJ2-7; TRBD2 aligns across 9 bases. CDR3 length: 12 residues. V shed 11 bases, J shed 0 bases, and the junction held 2 bases outside the gene matches. Germline CDR1 SNHLY, CDR2 FYNNEI. The chain's CDR3 is CAAGGISYEQYF. In DNA form, the CDR3 reads TGTGCCGCGGGGGGGATCTCCTACGAGCAGTACTTC.

The rearrangement joins TRBV7-3 to TRBJ2-2, with D possibly matching TRBD2 (5 bases). The CDR3 runs to 13 residues. V was trimmed by 2 bases and J by 7 bases, leaving 8 bases between them. CDR1 is SGHTA, CDR2 FQGTGA, per germline. The CDR3 region has the DNA TGTGCCAGCAGCTTATTCGAGGGCGGGGAGCTGTTTTTT. It yields the protein CASSLFEGGELFF.

This chain joins TRBV18 and TRBJ1-4; 9 bases are a match to TRBD1. Germline V CDR1 and CDR2: KGHSH, LQKENI. V shed 2 bases, J shed 8 bases, and the junction held 9 bases outside the gene matches. There are 16 residues in the CDR3. In nucleotides, the CDR3 is TGTGCCAGCTCACCATATTTGGGACAGGGAAACGAAAAACTGTTTTTT. The encoded protein is CASSPYLGQGNEKLFF.

The chain uses TRBV24-1 and TRBJ2-5; TRBD1 agrees at 9 bases. CDR1 and CDR2 from the germline V gene are KGHDR and SFDVKD. The CDR3 has 13 amino acids. J lost 4 bases, V lost 9 bases, and 5 bases had no gene match. This CDR3 is CATRDRARETQYF. The CDR3 nucleotides are TGTGCCACCCGGGACAGGGCCCGAGAGACCCAGTACTTC.

The chain joins TRBV5-1 to TRBJ1-1; 9 positions agree with TRBD1. The ends lost 4 bases at V and 1 base at J; junction bases unmatched: 8. The CDR3 is 16 amino acids. The germline CDR1 and CDR2 sequences are SGHRS and YFSETQ. The CDR3 is CASSRDRAHSNTEAFF. CDR3 bases: TGCGCCAGCAGCCGGGACAGGGCGCATTCGAACACTGAAGCTTTCTTT.

The chain combines TRBV7-9 with TRBJ1-2, with a possible D match to TRBD1 (5 bases). This CDR3 spans 13 amino acids. Germline V lookup: CDR1 SEHNR, CDR2 FQNEAQ (reference sequence). Trimming stripped 3 bases from V and 8 bases from J, with 13 bases between. The CDR3 coding sequence is TGTGCCAGCAGCTTGAAAGGGGCGCAGGGCTACACCTTC. It codes for CASSLKGAQGYTF.

The CDR3 sequence: CASTRVGSTNSPLHF. The CDR3, as DNA: TGTGCCAGTACCCGGGTTGGCAGTACAAATTCACCCCTCCACTTT. The chain couples TRBV19 to TRBJ1-6; no clear D. Trimming took off 7 bases at V and 7 bases at J, with 17 bases between the two ends. CDR1 LNHDA and CDR2 SQIVND come from the germline V gene (reference sequence). The CDR3 has 15 residues.